A single sample is the source of the 2 T cell receptor beta chains below, sequenced in a study of control samples from healthy donors and cancer patients. Sequenced by immunoSEQ multiplex PCR; TCRdb stores in-frame clones only, minus some. The repertoire holds over 80,000 clones, with 70% to 80% as singletons. The sequencing sample was made of blood. Receptor source: a woman in her 30s in good health.

J is TRBJ1-5 and V is TRBV11-2, with D uncertain. The CDR3 extends over 13 amino acids. The germline V and J ends were trimmed by 2 bases and 6 bases, with 8 bases remaining between them. The V gene's germline CDR1 is SGHAT and CDR2 FQNNGV. Here the CDR3 reads CASSLTGAQPQHF. CDR3 bases: TGTGCCAGCAGCTTAACCGGTGCTCAGCCCCAGCATTTT.

The chain employs TRBV5-1 and TRBJ2-3; TRBD2 aligns across 7 bases. This CDR3 spans 14 amino acids. Trimming cost V 2 bases and J 0 bases; bases outside gene matches: 0. Germline V gene data show CDR1 as SGHRS and CDR2 as YFSETQ. CDR3 sequence: CASSFGGSTDTQYF. As DNA, the CDR3 is TGCGCCAGCAGCTTCGGGGGGAGCACAGATACGCAGTATTTT.